This TCR beta chain was profiled in a study of sequential checkpoint blockade in melanoma. As for the study in general: Randomization was 1:1 between first-line nivolumab→ipilimumab and ipilimumab→nivolumab.

As to treatment: randomized to nivolumab then ipilimumab (arm A) or the reverse (arm B). Sorted cells were live CD3+CD8+, lacking CD19 and CD56, from PBMCs. V shed 5 bases and J shed 7 bases, with 14 bases lying between them. Germline CDR1 is SNHLY and CDR2 is FYNNEI. This CDR3 contains 13 residues. Clones were sequenced by immunoSEQ multiplex PCR, and TCRdb holds only the in-frame ones, with some missing. Here the sample spans around 15,000 clones, roughly 50% being singletons. This sequence was found in a human donor with melanoma. This chain connects TRBV2 to TRBJ1-2; D perhaps matches TRBD1 (6 bases). The input for sequencing was CD8+ T cells sorted from blood (inferred from file names), taken from a patient given nivolumab and ipilimumab in sequence. This CDR3 reads CASSPRRGLGYTF. The CDR3 DNA follows: TGTGCCAGCAGTCCCAGGCGGGGGCTTGGCTACACCTTC.